The 3 T cell receptor beta chains below come from one sample, sequenced in a study of shared clonotypes between healthy human individuals. Libraries were prepared by immunoSEQ multiplex PCR; TCRdb keeps only in-frame clonotypes and omits some of them. The repertoire holds some 600,000 clones, with approximately 96% as singletons. Naivety among CD8 cells was defined by CD45RO negativity and positive CCR7 selection, thereby excluding terminally differentiated effector memory CD45RA+ cells. The specimen sequenced was naive CD8+ T cells sorted from blood. The receptors come from a woman in her 30s in good health.

The gene calls are TRBV4-1 and TRBJ2-2; D is ambiguous. The V and J ends lost 1 base and 4 bases respectively, with 10 bases between them. CDR3 length: 15 amino acids. CDR1 is MGHRA and CDR2 is YSYEKL in the germline V gene. The CDR3 nucleotides read TGCGCCAGCAGCCAAGTAGGATCGTCCACCGGGGAGCTGTTTTTT. It is translated as CASSQVGSSTGELFF.

The rearrangement joins TRBV19 to TRBJ1-5; D may be TRBD1 (6 bases). This CDR3 region has 15 residues. With 4 bases removed from V and 3 bases from J, the gap between germline ends came to 13 bases. Germline V gene lookup returns CDR1 LNHDA and CDR2 SQIVND (reference sequence). For the CDR3, the DNA is TGTGCCAGTAGTAAGGGGGACAAATTCAATCAGCCCCAGCATTTT. Translation: CASSKGDKFNQPQHF.

The chain couples TRBV4-2 to TRBJ2-1, with D perhaps matching TRBD2 (5 bases). There are 14 residues in the CDR3. V was shortened by 1 base and J by 4 bases, with 8 bases between the two germline ends. Germline V gene data show CDR1 as LGHNA and CDR2 as YNFKEQ. The CDR3 spells CASSQGGPYNEQFF. The CDR3 bases are TGTGCCAGCAGCCAAGGCGGGCCGTACAATGAGCAGTTCTTC.